This T cell receptor (beta chain) originates from a study of blood T cell repertoires in COVID-19. For the study at large: Researchers got acute and convalescent COVID-19 samples from the United States, Italy and Spain. Sample material is recorded as cDNA or gDNA derived from T cells, B-cell-depleted T cells, or PBMCs.

CDR1 and CDR2 from the germline V gene are SGHNT and YYREEE (reference sequence). The length of the CDR3 is 16 residues. Trimming removed 0 bases from V and 2 bases from J; junction bases left unmatched: 4. In the authors' workflow: Amplification with reference gene primers provided the estimates of nucleated cell counts. Produced via immunoSEQ multiplex PCR; TCRdb's table is partial and in-frame only. Clonal size and the V and J genes are those of that table, whereas D and trimming came from the DNA. The repertoire has 70,000 to 85,000 clones, more than 70% of them found once; the top ten carry around 2.8%.

The sample taken for sequencing was peripheral blood. This chain connects TRBV5-4 to TRBJ2-3; TRBD2 matches at 9 bases. The sequence came from a man between 65 and 80 years old with active or convalescent COVID-19. CDR3 in amino acids: CASSLGLAGTTDTQYF. The DNA for the CDR3 is TGTGCCAGCAGCTTGGGGCTAGCGGGGACCACAGATACGCAGTATTTT.